Listed below are T cell receptor beta chains from one sample, sequenced in a study of cytomegalovirus exposure and HLA in healthy donors. Libraries were prepared by immunoSEQ multiplex PCR; TCRdb keeps only in-frame clonotypes and omits some of them. The sample comprises just under 250,000 clones, 82% of which are singletons, and roughly 5% rests with the top ten. The specimen was PBMCs. The receptors stem from a woman between 35 and 50 years old in good health and CMV-seropositive. The CDR3 runs from the conserved cysteine through the conserved F or W. The D gene is left open where the match is weak. Clone size is not always given. Where it is, it says once, few, many or a class for expanded clones.

abundance	v_gene	d_gene	j_gene	CDR3aa	CDR3nt
NA	TRBV30	TRBD2	TRBJ2-7	CACGRVGREGYEQYF	TGTGCCTGCGGGCGTGTGGGGCGGGAGGGCTACGAGCAGTACTTC
NA	TRBV12-5	NA	TRBJ1-1	CASGLGLNRDWNTEAFF	TGTGCTAGTGGTTTAGGGTTAAACCGGGACTGGAACACTGAAGCTTTCTTT
NA	TRBV7-2	NA	TRBJ2-7	CASSPRTVGPYEQYF	TGTGCCAGCAGCCCCCGGACAGTAGGACCCTACGAGCAGTACTTC
NA	TRBV10-3	TRBD2	TRBJ2-1	CAISATSGGYNEQFF	TGTGCCATCAGCGCAACTAGCGGGGGATACAATGAGCAGTTCTTC
NA	TRBV5-6	NA	TRBJ2-1	CASSLPDRYNEQFF	TGTGCCAGCAGCCTGCCGGACAGATACAATGAGCAGTTCTTC
NA	TRBV2	TRBD1	TRBJ2-6	CASSEDRVLAGANVLTF	TGTGCCAGCAGCGAAGACAGGGTACTCGCCGGGGCCAACGTCCTGACTTTC
once	TRBV19	NA	TRBJ1-5	CASSIARYSNQPQHF	TGTGCCAGTAGTATAGCCCGGTATAGCAATCAGCCCCAGCATTTT
once	TRBV19	NA	TRBJ2-1	CASSKGLVGSSYNEQFF	TGTGCCAGTAGTAAGGGGTTAGTGGGAAGCTCCTACAATGAGCAGTTCTTC
few	TRBV7-9	TRBD1	TRBJ1-2	CSSSNPTGQSKNYGYTF	TGTTCCAGCAGCAATCCGACAGGGCAGTCTAAGAACTATGGCTACACCTTC
NA	TRBV7-9	NA	TRBJ1-4	CSSRDAGELFF	TGTTCCAGTCGGGACGCAGGGGAACTGTTTTTT
NA	TRBV2	TRBD1	TRBJ1-3	CASGRTGVMNTIYF	TGTGCCAGCGGTAGGACAGGGGTTATGAACACCATATATTTT
NA	TRBV19	NA	TRBJ1-1	CASSMGPGEAFF	TGTGCCAGTAGTATGGGTCCGGGGGAAGCTTTCTTT
NA	TRBV6-5	NA	TRBJ1-2	CASSTSGDGYTF	TGTGCCAGCAGCACATCGGGGGATGGCTACACCTTC
NA	TRBV5-6	NA	TRBJ1-1	CASSLRGNTEAFF	TGTGCCAGCAGCTTGCGGGGTAACACTGAAGCTTTCTTT